What follows are 8 T cell receptor beta chains derived from one specimen sequenced in a study of radiotherapy plus CTLA-4 blockade in lung cancer listed by TCRdb under 2018. The method was the immunoSEQ multiplex PCR assay. TCRdb re-hosts the immuneACCESS table, in-frame sequences only. Its copies lack some clones; in the studies checked, an unresolved V gene accounts for under half of them, and the cause for the rest is not known. This sample is represented by 65,000 to 85,000 clones; around 74% of them were singletons. Approximately 9.9% of the sample belongs to the ten largest clones. The input for sequencing was peripheral blood, taken from a patient treated with radiotherapy plus ipilimumab. The receptors originated from a human donor with non-small cell lung cancer whose response to radiotherapy plus ipilimumab could not be evaluated.

This clone was counted only a few times. The chain recombines TRBV6-6 with TRBJ2-2, with D possibly matching TRBD1 (6 bases). Germline V lookup: CDR1 MNHNY, CDR2 SVGAGI (reference sequence). Trimming stripped 9 bases from V and 5 bases from J, with 13 bases between. The CDR3 is made up of 13 amino acids. CDR3 sequence reads: CASQGFQTGELFF. The CDR3 DNA reads TGTGCCAGTCAGGGGTTCCAGACCGGGGAGCTGTTTTTT.

The chain uses TRBV13 and TRBJ2-7, with TRBD2 matching 7 bases. J was trimmed by 6 bases and V by 0 bases; bases with no gene match: 2. The CDR3 contains 13 residues. Germline V gene sequence: CDR1 PRHDT, CDR2 FYEKMQ (reference sequence). The CDR3 loop is CASSLGLAGEQYF. CDR3 nucleotide sequence: TGTGCCAGCAGCTTAGGCTTAGCGGGCGAGCAGTACTTC.

The CDR3 spells CASSQGADVDEKLFF. CDR3 nucleotides: TGTGCCAGCTCACAGGGGGCGGATGTCGATGAAAAACTGTTTTTT. The J gene is TRBJ1-4, the V gene TRBV18, with 7 bases identical to TRBD1. This CDR3 has 15 residues. Germline lookup yields CDR1 KGHSH and CDR2 LQKENI. J was trimmed by 6 bases and V by 4 bases; bases with no gene match: 8.

The CDR3 reads CATSYSNQPQHF. CDR3 sequence (DNA): TGTGCCACCTCGTATAGCAATCAGCCCCAGCATTTT. The chain links TRBV19 to TRBJ1-5, with D uncertain. Trimming took off 10 bases at V and 0 bases at J, with 7 bases between the two ends. The CDR3 totals 12 residues. Germline V gene data show CDR1 as LNHDA and CDR2 as SQIVND (reference sequence).

The chain has TRBV5-1 and TRBJ2-3; 7 nucleotides match TRBD2. V dropped 6 bases and J dropped 5; count of bases not matched to a gene: 12. The CDR3 loop spans 15 amino acids. Germline V gene lookup returns CDR1 SGHRS and CDR2 YFSETQ. This CDR3 is CASTSASGIEDTQYF. The CDR3 DNA reads as TGCGCCAGCACCTCCGCAAGCGGGATTGAAGATACGCAGTATTTT.

The chain joins TRBV10-3 to TRBJ1-2; D uncertain. This CDR3 comprises 14 residues. Germline V gene data show CDR1 as ENHRY and CDR2 as SYGVKD. V lost 11 bases and J lost 4, with 20 bases in between. The CDR3 is CALREAAKSYGYTF. The CDR3 coding sequence is TGTGCCCTACGGGAGGCAGCCAAATCCTATGGCTACACCTTC.

The chain couples TRBV29-1 to TRBJ2-6; 8 bases map to TRBD1. Losses at the gene ends were 1 base for V and 2 bases for J; bases not matched to a gene: 4. This CDR3 has 16 amino acids. CDR1 is SQVTM and CDR2 is ANQGSEA in the germline V gene. The CDR3 sequence is CSVEATGDAGANVLTF. The CDR3 DNA follows: TGCAGCGTTGAAGCGACAGGGGATGCTGGGGCCAACGTCCTGACTTTC.

This clone was seen only a few times. The chain employs TRBV4-3 and TRBJ2-7, with D tentatively TRBD1 (6 bases). V was cut by 1 base and J by 1 base, with 23 bases left in between. The germline gives CDR1 LGHNA, CDR2 YSLEER. The CDR3 length is 19 residues. The CDR3, as DNA: TGCGCCAGCAGCCAAGGTTTCGTACAGGGCGCCTGGGATTCCTACGAGCAGTACTTC. Translation: CASSQGFVQGAWDSYEQYF.